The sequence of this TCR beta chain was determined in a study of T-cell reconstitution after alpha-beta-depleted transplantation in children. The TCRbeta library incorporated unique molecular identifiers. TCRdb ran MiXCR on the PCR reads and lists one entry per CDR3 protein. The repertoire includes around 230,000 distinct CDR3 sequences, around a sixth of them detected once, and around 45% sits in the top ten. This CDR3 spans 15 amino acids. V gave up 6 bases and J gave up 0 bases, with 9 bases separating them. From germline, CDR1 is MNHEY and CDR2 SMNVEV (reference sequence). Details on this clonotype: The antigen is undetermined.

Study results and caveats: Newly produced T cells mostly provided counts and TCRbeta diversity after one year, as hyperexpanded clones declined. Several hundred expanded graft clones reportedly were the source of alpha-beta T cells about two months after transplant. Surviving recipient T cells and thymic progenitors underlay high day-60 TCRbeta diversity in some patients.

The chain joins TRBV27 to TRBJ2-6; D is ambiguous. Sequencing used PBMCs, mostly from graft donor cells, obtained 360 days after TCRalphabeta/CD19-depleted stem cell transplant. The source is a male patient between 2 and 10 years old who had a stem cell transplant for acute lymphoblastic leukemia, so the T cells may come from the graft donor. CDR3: CASSPDGSGANVLTF. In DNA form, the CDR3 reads TGTGCCAGCAGCCCCGACGGCTCTGGGGCCAACGTCCTGACTTTC.